The T cell receptor (beta chain) under discussion was sequenced for a study of T cell responses to AZD1222 COVID-19 vaccine. Broader study findings: CD4 TCRs linked to vaccination spanned spike, dominating at 160-218 and 743-854.

With regard to this clone: Its specificity is unknown.

Measured with immunoSEQ multiplex PCR; TCRdb has only the in-frame clones, and not every one. Among more than 85,000 clones listed, approximately 88% were seen once. The sample in question was peripheral blood, obtained 28 days after the second AZD1222 dose. The sequence came from an adult who received the AZD1222 COVID-19 vaccine.

The CDR3 spells CASSTFLASRGEQFF. CDR3 coding DNA: TGTGCCAGTAGTACCTTTCTAGCGTCCCGGGGTGAGCAGTTCTTC. This chain uses TRBV19 with TRBJ2-1; a weak D match, TRBD2 (6 bases). Deletions cut 4 bases from V and 9 bases from J, with 19 bases between. The CDR3 totals 15 residues. Germline V lookup: CDR1 LNHDA, CDR2 SQIVND (reference sequence).